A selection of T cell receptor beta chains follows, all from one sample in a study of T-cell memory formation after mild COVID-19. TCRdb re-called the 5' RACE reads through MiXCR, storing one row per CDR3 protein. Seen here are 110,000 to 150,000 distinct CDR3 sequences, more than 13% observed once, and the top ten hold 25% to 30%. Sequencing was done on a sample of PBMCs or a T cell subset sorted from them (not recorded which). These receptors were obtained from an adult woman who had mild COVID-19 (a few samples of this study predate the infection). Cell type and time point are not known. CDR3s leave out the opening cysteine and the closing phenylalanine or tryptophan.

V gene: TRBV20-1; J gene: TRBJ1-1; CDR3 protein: SAIIRDALVNTEAF
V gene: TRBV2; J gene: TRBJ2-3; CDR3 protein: ASSELAGTDTQY
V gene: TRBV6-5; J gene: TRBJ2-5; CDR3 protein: ASSTFGELQETQY
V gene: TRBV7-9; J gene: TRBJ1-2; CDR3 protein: ASRHQASYGYT
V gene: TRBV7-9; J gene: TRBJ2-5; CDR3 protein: ASSPGRETQY
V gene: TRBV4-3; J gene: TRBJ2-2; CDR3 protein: ASSQEELANTGELF
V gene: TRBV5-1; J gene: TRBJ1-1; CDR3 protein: ASSYDQNTEAF
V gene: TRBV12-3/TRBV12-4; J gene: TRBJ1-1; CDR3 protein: ASSFQGSTEAF
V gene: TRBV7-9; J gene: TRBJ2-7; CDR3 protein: ASSSGHIYEQY
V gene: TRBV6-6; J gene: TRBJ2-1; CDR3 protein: ASGLASAFDEQF
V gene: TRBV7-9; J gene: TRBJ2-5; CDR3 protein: ASSLGTGVRETQY
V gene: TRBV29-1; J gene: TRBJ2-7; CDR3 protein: SVVWGWALSYEQY
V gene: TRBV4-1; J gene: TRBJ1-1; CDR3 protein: ASSQTRGSLEAF
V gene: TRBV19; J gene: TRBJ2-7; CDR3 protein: ASSFRLAGSLEQY